One and the same sample provided the 10 T cell receptor beta chains below, sequenced in a study of vaccination and CD4 T cells after COVID-19. Treatment: approximately nine-day PBMC culture with coronavirus spike peptide pools or control peptides (ViraFEST assay). These TCRs are of unknown antigen specificity. Cultured CD4+ T-cell DNA underwent Oncomine TCR Beta short-read sequencing. TCRdb re-called the PCR reads with MiXCR, one entry per CDR3 protein. The sample holds 13,000 or so distinct CDR3 sequences, roughly 29% seen once. The sample was CD4+ T cells from blood, cultured in vitro, taken before SARS-CoV-2 vaccination. These receptors were collected from a human donor who received a COVID-19 vaccine.

The chain carries TRBV18 and TRBJ1-2; 8 nucleotides align to TRBD1. Per germline, CDR1 KGHSH and CDR2 LQKENI. The CDR3 loop spans 15 amino acids. J gave up 7 bases and V 1 base, and 8 bases lay outside the gene matches. The DNA of the CDR3 is TGTGCCAGCTCACCACAAGGCGGACAGGGAAGTGGCTACACCTTC. Translating gives CASSPQGGQGSGYTF.

By share of the sample, this clonotype is medium-sized. The chain uses TRBV5-1 and TRBJ1-2; 8 bases match TRBD1. J was trimmed by 4 bases and V by 1 base; bases with no gene match: 3. Germline V gene lookup returns CDR1 SGHRS and CDR2 YFSETQ. The CDR3 has 14 amino acids. The CDR3 sequence: CASSLNGQGYGYTF. Written as DNA, the CDR3 is TGCGCCAGCAGCTTGAATGGACAGGGCTATGGCTACACCTTC.

This chain uses TRBV4-2 with TRBJ2-3; TRBD2 matches at 7 bases. V lost 0 bases, J lost 5 bases, and 11 bases stayed unmatched. The CDR3 totals 17 residues. The germline V gene encodes CDR1 LGHNA and CDR2 YNFKEQ. The CDR3 loop reads CASSQDSTGGDLDTQYF. The CDR3 bases are TGTGCCAGCAGCCAAGATTCAACGGGGGGTGATCTAGATACGCAGTATTTT.

This clonotype has a handful of counts. In DNA, the CDR3 is TGTGCCAGCAGTGAGCCCGGGACGAGCGATGGCTACACCTTC. The encoded protein is CASSEPGTSDGYTF. This rearrangement joins TRBV6-1 to TRBJ1-2; TRBD1 is a possible D gene (5 bases). The CDR3 totals 14 residues. Germline CDR1 and CDR2: MNHNS and SASEGT. V was clipped by 3 bases and J by 6 bases, with 14 bases between them.

The chain recombines TRBV7-3 with TRBJ2-6, with D uncertain. V dropped 6 bases and J dropped 1 base, with 16 bases sitting between them. This CDR3 contains 17 residues. The germline V gene encodes CDR1 SGHTA and CDR2 FQGTGA. The CDR3: CASSPLSGLSGANVLTF. CDR3 DNA: TGTGCCAGCAGTCCCCTTTCTGGGCTTTCTGGGGCCAACGTCCTGACTTTC.

This clonotype was detected only a few times. The chain joins TRBV10-3 to TRBJ2-2; D is possibly TRBD1 or TRBD2 (6 bases each). Trimming removed 0 bases at V and 4 bases at J, with 18 bases between. The CDR3 is 18 amino acids. CDR1 and CDR2 from the germline V gene are ENHRY and SYGVKD. The CDR3, as DNA: TGTGCCATCAGTGAGTCGTTCGGGGGCACGATGCCCACCGGGGAGCTGTTTTTT. Its translation is CAISESFGGTMPTGELFF.

This clonotype was found a few times. This sequence joins TRBV11-3 and TRBJ2-1, with TRBD1 matching over 8 bases. The J segment lost 2 bases and the V segment lost 5 bases, leaving 8 bases of the junction unmatched. The CDR3 totals 16 residues. Per germline, CDR1 SGHNT and CDR2 YENEEA. As DNA, the CDR3 is TGTGCCAGCAGCGCGGACAGGGTGATAACCTACAATGAGCAGTTCTTC. Translating it yields CASSADRVITYNEQFF.

CDR3 DNA sequence: TGTGCCAGCAGTTCGGCGGGGGGAAAACCCTACGAGCAGTACTTC. Translation gives CASSSAGGKPYEQYF. The genes are TRBV6-2 or TRBV6-3 and TRBJ2-7; 8 bases line up with TRBD2. J gave up 2 bases and V 4 bases, and 7 bases lay outside the gene matches. The germline gives CDR1 MNHEY, CDR2 SVGEGT. The CDR3 is 15 residues long.

In this sample, this clonotype turned up a few times. This rearrangement joins TRBV5-4 to TRBJ2-7; 11 nucleotides align to TRBD2. This CDR3 is built from 14 residues. Unmatched junction bases numbered 6, after V lost 4 bases and J lost 6 bases. Germline lookup yields CDR1 SGHNT and CDR2 YYREEE (reference sequence). CDR3 DNA sequence: TGTGCCAGCAGCCTAGCGGGGGGTAACCTCGAGCAGTACTTC. Amino acid sequence: CASSLAGGNLEQYF.

The rearrangement uses TRBV27 and TRBJ2-1, with D possibly matching TRBD2 (7 bases). Germline V gene lookup returns CDR1 MNHEY and CDR2 SMNVEV (reference sequence). This CDR3 has 22 amino acids. V gave up 0 bases and J gave up 1 base, with 28 bases separating them. CDR3 DNA: TGTGCCAGCAGTTTATCGATTCTACGGGGGGCCGTCGGTATAGGATCCTACAATGAGCAGTTCTTC. Residues: CASSLSILRGAVGIGSYNEQFF.